The following is a T cell receptor (beta chain) sequence with its context. Its recognized antigen is unknown. No base quality values were provided; no much bigger clone lies one nucleotide off. CDR1 and CDR2, per the germline V gene (reference sequence), are DFQATT and SNEGSKA. From the cysteine up to the phenylalanine, the CDR3 has a length of 16 residues. Of the read, only the CDR3 DNA is kept; its 48 bases are in frame from base 1. Between the V and J ends, shortened by 3 bases and 0 bases respectively, the junction contains 17 bases. The source of the sample is a study of control samples from healthy donors and cancer patients (dated by TCRdb to about 2020). Library generation was performed with the immunoSEQ multiplex PCR assay. In TCRdb, the immuneACCESS table is reduced to in-frame sequences with V and J assigned. These tables do not hold every clone; where another copy was compared, an unresolved V gene accounts for under half, and the others remain unexplained. This sample gives about 140,000 clones in total; approximately 91% of them show up just once. Roughly 8.4% of the sample comes from the top ten.

The sequence was obtained from a woman under 40 in good health. The sample comprised blood. The chain was built from TRBV20-1 and TRBJ1-1; the D gene cannot be resolved reliably. Here the CDR3 is given as CSASVLGFSMNTEAFF. The sequenced DNA is TGCAGTGCTAGTGTCCTAGGGTTCTCCATGAACACTGAAGCTTTCTTT.